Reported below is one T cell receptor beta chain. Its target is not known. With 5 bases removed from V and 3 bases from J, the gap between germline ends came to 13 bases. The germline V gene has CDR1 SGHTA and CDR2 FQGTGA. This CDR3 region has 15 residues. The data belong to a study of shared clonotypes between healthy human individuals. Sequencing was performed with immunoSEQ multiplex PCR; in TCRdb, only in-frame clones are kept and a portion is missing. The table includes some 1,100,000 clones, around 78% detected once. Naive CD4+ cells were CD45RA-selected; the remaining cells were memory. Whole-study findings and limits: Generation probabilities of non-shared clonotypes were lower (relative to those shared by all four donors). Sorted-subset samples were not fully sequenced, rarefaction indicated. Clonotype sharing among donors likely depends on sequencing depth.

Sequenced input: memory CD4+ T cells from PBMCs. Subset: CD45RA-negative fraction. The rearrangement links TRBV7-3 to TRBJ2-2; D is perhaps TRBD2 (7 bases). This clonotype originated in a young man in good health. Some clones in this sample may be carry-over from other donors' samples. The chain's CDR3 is CASSPRGADTGELFF. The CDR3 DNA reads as TGTGCCAGCAGCCCACGGGGGGCTGACACCGGGGAGCTGTTTTTT. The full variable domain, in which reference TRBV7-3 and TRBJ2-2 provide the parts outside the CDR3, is GAGVSQTPSNKVTEKGKYVELRCDPISGHTALYWYRQSLGQGPEFLIYFQGTGAADDSGLPNDRFFAVRPEGSVSTLKIQRTERGDSAVYLCASSPRGADTGELFFGEGSRLTVL.